The 4 T cell receptor beta chains below all came from one sample that was sequenced in a study of Tregs in tolerant kidney transplant recipients (dated by TCRdb to the late 2010s). Explained via the paper, the time point label denotes: blood sample drawn before combined kidney and bone marrow transplant. Library construction relied on the immunoSEQ multiplex PCR assay. Sourced from immuneACCESS, this table was stored by TCRdb with only in-frame sequences that have V and J called. A share of the clones is absent; for the studies checked, an unresolved V gene accounts for under half, and the remainder has no known explanation. The sample contains about 69,000 clones, roughly 89% of them found a single time. More than 0.35% of the sample rests with the top ten. Sequencing used CD4+ T cells from blood, obtained before the transplant. Source of these receptors: a human donor who received a combined kidney and bone marrow transplant.

The J gene is TRBJ2-7, the V gene TRBV18; tentative D call: TRBD1 (5 bases). Trimming removed 4 bases at V and 1 base at J, with 5 bases between. Looked up from germline, CDR1 is KGHSH and CDR2 is LQKENI. The CDR3 consists of 12 residues. The CDR3 loop reads CASSRQSYEQYF. The DNA for the CDR3 is TGTGCCAGCTCACGACAGTCCTACGAGCAGTACTTC. The entire variable domain, with the rest obtained from reference TRBV18 and TRBJ2-7, is as follows: NAGVMQNPRHLVRRRGQEARLRCSPMKGHSHVYWYRQLPEEGLKFMVYLQKENIIDESGMPKERFSAEFPKEGPSILRIQQVVRGDSAAYFCASSRQSYEQYFGPGTRLTVT.

This clone was observed a handful of times. The chain recombines TRBV2 with TRBJ2-6; tentative D call: TRBD2 (5 bases). Trimming pared 5 bases from V and 0 bases from J, leaving 8 bases between. The CDR3 has 15 amino acids. CDR1 is SNHLY and CDR2 is FYNNEI in the germline V gene. DNA for the CDR3: TGTGCCAGCAGTCGGACTCTCTCTGGGGCCAACGTCCTGACTTTC. Protein sequence: CASSRTLSGANVLTF.

The CDR3 nucleotides read TGTGCCACTAGCGGGAGTTACTCCTACGAGCAGTACTTC. This encodes CATSGSYSYEQYF. This rearrangement joins TRBV19 to TRBJ2-7, with 10 bases aligning to TRBD2. CDR3 length: 13 amino acids. Germline CDR1 is LNHDA and CDR2 is SQIVND (reference sequence). V lost 10 bases, J lost 0 bases, and 3 bases stayed unmatched. Together with reference TRBV19 and TRBJ2-7, the CDR3 gives the full variable domain: DGGITQSPKYLFRKEGQNVTLSCEQNLNHDAMYWYRQDPGQGLRLIYYSQIVNDFQKGDIAEGYSVSREKKESFPLTVTSAQKNPTAFYLCATSGSYSYEQYFGPGTRLTVT.

This clone has only a few counts. This chain links TRBV11-2 with TRBJ2-5; 9 nucleotides agree with TRBD1. The CDR3 runs 15 residues. From germline, CDR1 is SGHAT and CDR2 FQNNGV. V lost 5 bases to trimming and J lost 5 bases; unmatched junction nucleotides: 9. DNA for the CDR3: TGTGCCAGCAGCACCTCACAGGGGGCGCGGGAGACCCAGTACTTC. As protein: CASSTSQGARETQYF.